This TCR beta chain is drawn from a study of T cell repertoires in cytomegalovirus infection. Across the study: Public TCR beta signatures provided an indication of both CMV infection and a matching HLA type. Overall study results and limits: Identification of carriers of CMV plus the relevant HLA was achieved through cumulative public TCR beta family frequency.

This clonotype was counted only a few times. What it binds is not known. V gave up 7 bases and J gave up 5 bases; unmatched junction bases: 18. CDR3 length: 16 amino acids. Germline V gene data show CDR1 as SQVTM and CDR2 as ANQGSEA. TCRdb re-called the reads through MiXCR, storing one row per CDR3 protein. There are 150,000 to 200,000 distinct CDR3 sequences in the sample; 28% occur only once, and roughly 31% lies in the top ten. This sequence originates from a human donor in good health (CMV status not recorded). Some clones in this sample may be carry-over from other donors' samples. Input material: PBMCs. This chain connects TRBV29-1 to TRBJ1-1, with 8 bases that match TRBD1. The CDR3 sequence: CSARLLITGGGTEAFF. CDR3 bases: TGCAGCGCTCGGCTCCTCATAACAGGGGGAGGGACTGAAGCTTTCTTT.